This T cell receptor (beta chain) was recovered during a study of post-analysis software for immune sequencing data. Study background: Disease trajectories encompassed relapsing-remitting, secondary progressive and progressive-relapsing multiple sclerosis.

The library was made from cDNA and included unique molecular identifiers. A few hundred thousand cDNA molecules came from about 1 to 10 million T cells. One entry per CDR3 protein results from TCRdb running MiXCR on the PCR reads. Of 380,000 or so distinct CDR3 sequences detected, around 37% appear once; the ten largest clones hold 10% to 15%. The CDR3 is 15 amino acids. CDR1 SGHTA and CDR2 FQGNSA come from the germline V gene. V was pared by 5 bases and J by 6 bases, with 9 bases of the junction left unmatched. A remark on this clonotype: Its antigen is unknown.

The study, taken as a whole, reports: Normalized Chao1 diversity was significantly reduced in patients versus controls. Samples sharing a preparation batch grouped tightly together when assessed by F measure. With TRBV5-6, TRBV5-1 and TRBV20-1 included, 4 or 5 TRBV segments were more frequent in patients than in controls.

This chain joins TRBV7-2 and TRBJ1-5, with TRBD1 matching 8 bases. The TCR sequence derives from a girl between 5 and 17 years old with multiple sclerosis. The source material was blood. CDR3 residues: CASSRTGNEGQPQHF. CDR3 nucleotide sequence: TGTGCCAGCAGCAGGACAGGGAATGAGGGTCAGCCCCAGCATTTT.